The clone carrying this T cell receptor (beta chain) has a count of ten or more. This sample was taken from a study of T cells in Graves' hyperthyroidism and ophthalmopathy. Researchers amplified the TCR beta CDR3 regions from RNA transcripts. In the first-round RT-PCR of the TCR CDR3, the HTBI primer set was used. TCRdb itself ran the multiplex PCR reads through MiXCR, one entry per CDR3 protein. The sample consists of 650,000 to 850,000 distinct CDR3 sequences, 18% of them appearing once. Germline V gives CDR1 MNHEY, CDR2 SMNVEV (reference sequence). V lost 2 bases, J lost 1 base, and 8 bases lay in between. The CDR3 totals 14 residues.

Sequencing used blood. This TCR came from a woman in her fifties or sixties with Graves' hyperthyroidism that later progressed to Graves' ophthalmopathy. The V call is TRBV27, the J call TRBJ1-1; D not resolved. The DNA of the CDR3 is TGTGCCAGCAGTTTAGGGGAACGGAACACTGAAGCTTTCTTT. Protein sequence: CASSLGERNTEAFF.